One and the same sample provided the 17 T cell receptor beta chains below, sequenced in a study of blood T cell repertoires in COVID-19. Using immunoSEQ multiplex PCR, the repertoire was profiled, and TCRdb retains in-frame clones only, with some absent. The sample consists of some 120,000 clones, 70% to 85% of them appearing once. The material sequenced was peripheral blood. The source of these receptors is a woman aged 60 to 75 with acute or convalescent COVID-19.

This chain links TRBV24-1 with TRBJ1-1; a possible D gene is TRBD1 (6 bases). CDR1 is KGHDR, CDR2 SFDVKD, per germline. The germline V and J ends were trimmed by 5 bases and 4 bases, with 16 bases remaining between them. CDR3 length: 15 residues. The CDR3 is CATSAHQQGGTEAFF. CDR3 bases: TGTGCCACCAGTGCTCACCAACAGGGTGGCACTGAAGCTTTCTTT.

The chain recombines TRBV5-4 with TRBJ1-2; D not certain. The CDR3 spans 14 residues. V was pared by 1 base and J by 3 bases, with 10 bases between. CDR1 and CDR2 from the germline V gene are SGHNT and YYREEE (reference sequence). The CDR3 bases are TGTGCCAGCAGCTTGTTGGTCGGAGACTATGGCTACACCTTC. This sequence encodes CASSLLVGDYGYTF.

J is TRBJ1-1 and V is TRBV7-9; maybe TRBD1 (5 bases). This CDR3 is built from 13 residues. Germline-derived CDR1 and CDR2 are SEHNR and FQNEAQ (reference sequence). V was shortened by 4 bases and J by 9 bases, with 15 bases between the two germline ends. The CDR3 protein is CASSSLPRGQAFF. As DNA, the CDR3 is TGTGCCAGCAGCTCTCTCCCGCGGGGACAAGCTTTCTTT.

CDR3 region: CASSLGGTSLNTEAFF. The CDR3 coding sequence is TGTGCCAGCAGTTTAGGGGGTACCTCCCTGAACACTGAAGCTTTCTTT. The chain employs TRBV6-6 and TRBJ1-1; maybe TRBD1 (6 bases). Germline V gene lookup returns CDR1 MNHNY and CDR2 SVGAGI (reference sequence). Trimming stripped 4 bases from V and 0 bases from J, with 15 bases between. The CDR3 consists of 16 residues.

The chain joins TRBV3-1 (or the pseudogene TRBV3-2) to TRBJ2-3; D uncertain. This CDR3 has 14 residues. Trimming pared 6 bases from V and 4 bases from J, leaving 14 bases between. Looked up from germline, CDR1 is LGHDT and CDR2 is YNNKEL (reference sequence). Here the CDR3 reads CASSSGSIADTQYF. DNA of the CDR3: TGTGCCAGCAGTTCCGGGTCTATAGCAGATACGCAGTATTTT.

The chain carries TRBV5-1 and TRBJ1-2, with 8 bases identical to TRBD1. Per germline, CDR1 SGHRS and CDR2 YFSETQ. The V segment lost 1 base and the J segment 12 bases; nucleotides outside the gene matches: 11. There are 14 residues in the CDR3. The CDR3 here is CASSLSSGQGSHTF. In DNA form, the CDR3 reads TGCGCCAGCAGCTTGAGTTCTGGACAGGGTTCCCACACCTTC. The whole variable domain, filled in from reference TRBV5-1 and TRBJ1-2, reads KAGVTQTPRYLIKTRGQQVTLSCSPISGHRSVSWYQQTPGQGLQFLFEYFSETQRNKGNFPGRFSGRQFSNSRSEMNVSTLELGDSALYLCASSLSSGQGSHTFGSGTRLTVV.

The CDR3 coding sequence is TGTGCCAGCAGTCCTTTTCCGGTTAGGCCGGGTTATGGCTACACCTTC. Its protein is CASSPFPVRPGYGYTF. The rearrangement links TRBV27 to TRBJ1-2; unclear D gene. The ends were cut back, 5 bases at V and 5 bases at J, with 21 bases in the middle. This CDR3 contains 16 residues. In germline, CDR1 is MNHEY, CDR2 SMNVEV (reference sequence).

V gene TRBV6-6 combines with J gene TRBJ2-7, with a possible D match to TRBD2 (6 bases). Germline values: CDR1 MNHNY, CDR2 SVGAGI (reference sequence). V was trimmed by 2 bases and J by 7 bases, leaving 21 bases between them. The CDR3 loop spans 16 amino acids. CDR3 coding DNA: TGTGCCAGCAGTTACGGCGGGACGAACTTACTTGGGGAGCAGTACTTC. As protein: CASSYGGTNLLGEQYF.

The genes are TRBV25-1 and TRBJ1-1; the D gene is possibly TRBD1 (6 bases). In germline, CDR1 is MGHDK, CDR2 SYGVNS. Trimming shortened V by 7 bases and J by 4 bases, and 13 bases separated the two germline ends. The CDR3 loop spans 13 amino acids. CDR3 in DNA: TGTGCCAGCACAGTGGGGGCTGGCACTGAAGCTTTCTTT. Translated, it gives CASTVGAGTEAFF.

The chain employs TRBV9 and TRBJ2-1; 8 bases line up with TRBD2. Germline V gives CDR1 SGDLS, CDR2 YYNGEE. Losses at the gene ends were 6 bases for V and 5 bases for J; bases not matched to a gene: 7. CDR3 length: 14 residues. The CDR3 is CASTPGGTDNEQFF. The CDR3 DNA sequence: TGTGCCAGCACCCCGGGGGGGACTGACAATGAGCAGTTCTTC.

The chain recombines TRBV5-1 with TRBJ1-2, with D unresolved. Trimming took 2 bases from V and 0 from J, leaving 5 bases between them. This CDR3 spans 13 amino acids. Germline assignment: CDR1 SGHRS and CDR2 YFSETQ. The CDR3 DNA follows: TGCGCCAGCAGCTTCGGGTCTAACTATGGCTACACCTTC. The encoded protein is CASSFGSNYGYTF.

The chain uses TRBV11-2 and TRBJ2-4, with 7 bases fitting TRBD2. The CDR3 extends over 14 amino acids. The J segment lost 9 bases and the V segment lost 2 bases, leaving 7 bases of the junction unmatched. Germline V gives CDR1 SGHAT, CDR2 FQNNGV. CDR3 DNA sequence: TGTGCCAGCAGCTTATCGGGCAGGGAGGGCATTCAGTACTTC. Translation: CASSLSGREGIQYF.

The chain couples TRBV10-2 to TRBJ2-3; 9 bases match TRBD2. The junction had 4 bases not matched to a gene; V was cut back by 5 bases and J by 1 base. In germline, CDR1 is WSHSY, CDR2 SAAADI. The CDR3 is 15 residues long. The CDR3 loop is CASSKTSGRTDTQYF. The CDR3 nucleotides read TGCGCCAGCAGTAAAACTAGCGGGCGCACAGATACGCAGTATTTT.

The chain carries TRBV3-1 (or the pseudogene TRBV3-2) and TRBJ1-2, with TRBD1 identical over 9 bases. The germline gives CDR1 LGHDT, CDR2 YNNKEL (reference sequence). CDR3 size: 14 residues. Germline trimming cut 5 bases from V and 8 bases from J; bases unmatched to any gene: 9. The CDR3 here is CASSLQGAREGYTF. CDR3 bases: TGTGCCAGCAGCTTACAGGGGGCGCGAGAAGGCTACACCTTC.

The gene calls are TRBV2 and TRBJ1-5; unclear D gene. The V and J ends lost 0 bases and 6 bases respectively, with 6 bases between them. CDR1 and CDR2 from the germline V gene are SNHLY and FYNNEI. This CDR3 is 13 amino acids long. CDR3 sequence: CASSEARTQPQHF. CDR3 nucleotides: TGTGCCAGCAGTGAAGCGCGAACTCAGCCCCAGCATTTT.

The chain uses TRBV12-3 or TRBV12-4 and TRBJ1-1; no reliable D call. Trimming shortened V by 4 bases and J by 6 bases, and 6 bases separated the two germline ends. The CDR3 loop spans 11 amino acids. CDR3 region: CASSSLAEAFF. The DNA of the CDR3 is TGTGCCAGCAGTTCCCTCGCTGAAGCTTTCTTT.

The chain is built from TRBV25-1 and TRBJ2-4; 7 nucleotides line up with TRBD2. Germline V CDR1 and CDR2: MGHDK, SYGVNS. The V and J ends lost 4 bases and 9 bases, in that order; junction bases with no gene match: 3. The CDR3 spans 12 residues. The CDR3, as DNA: TGTGCCAGCAGTGTTGGGGGGGGCATTCAGTACTTC. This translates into CASSVGGGIQYF. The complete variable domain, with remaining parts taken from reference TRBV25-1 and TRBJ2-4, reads EADIYQTPRYLVIGTGKKITLECSQTMGHDKMYWYQQDPGMELHLIHYSYGVNSTEKGDLSSESTVSRIRTEHFPLTLESARPSHTSQYLCASSVGGGIQYFGAGTRLSVL.